This note documents a single TCR beta chain sequence. The junction departs from germline at one end; a sequencing error may be responsible. The CDR3 length is 13 residues. Germline V gene lookup returns CDR1 SGHTA and CDR2 FQGTGA. In Seattle, patients joined the study during active infection and were tracked longitudinally. TCRdb's copy holds only in-frame clones and misses some; the assay was immunoSEQ multiplex PCR. This sample has 87,000 or so clones, with approximately 85% found just once. These data are taken from a study of blood T cell repertoires in COVID-19. About the research overall: Sites in the United States, Italy and Spain provided acute and convalescent COVID-19 samples. In each case, the material was cDNA or gDNA derived from T cells, B-cell-depleted T cells, or PBMCs.

The material sequenced was peripheral blood. This chain joins TRBV7-3 and TRBJ2-1, with TRBD2 as a possible D gene (6 bases). The TCR was taken from an elderly woman with COVID-19, enrolled during active disease. CDR3 region: CASSLIWGDEQFF. CDR3 DNA sequence: TGTGCCAGCAGTTTAATTTGGGGGGATGAGCAGTTCTTC.